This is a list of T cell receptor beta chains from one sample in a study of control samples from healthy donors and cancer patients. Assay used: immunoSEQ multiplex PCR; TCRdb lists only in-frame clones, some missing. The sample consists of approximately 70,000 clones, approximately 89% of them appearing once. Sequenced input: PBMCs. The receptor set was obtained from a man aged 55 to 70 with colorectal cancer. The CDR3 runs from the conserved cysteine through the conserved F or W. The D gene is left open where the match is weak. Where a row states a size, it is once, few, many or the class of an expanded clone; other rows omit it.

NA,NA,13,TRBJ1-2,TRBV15,TGTGCCACCAGCAGAGTACAGAACTATGGCTACACCTTC,CATSRVQNYGYTF
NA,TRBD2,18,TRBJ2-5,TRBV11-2,TGTGCCAGCAGCTTGGGGCTAGGTAGCGGGGGCCGACAAGAGACCCAGTACTTC,CASSLGLGSGGRQETQYF
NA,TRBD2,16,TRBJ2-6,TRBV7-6,TGTGCCAGCAGCCCCACGGGAGGGGGTGGGGCCAACGTCCTGACTTTC,CASSPTGGGGANVLTF
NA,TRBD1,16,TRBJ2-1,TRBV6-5,TGTGCCAGCAGTTACAATCCGAACAGGGGGCATAATGAGCAGTTCTTC,CASSYNPNRGHNEQFF
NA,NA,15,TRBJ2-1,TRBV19,TGTGCCACCCAACCCTTCCTCGTCATCGACAATGAGCAGTTCTTC,CATQPFLVIDNEQFF
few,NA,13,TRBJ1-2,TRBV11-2,TGTGCCAGCAGCCGGGGGACCACCGGTGGCTACACCTTC,CASSRGTTGGYTF
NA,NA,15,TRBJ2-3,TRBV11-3,TGTGCCAGCAGCTCCCGGGCCTCACTGTCAGATACGCAGTATTTT,CASSSRASLSDTQYF
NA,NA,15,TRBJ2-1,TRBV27,TGTGCCAGCAGTTTTAGGGGCCTCAAAAACAATGAGCAGTTCTTC,CASSFRGLKNNEQFF
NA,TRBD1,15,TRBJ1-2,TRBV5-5,TGTGCCAGCAGCCCGCCGGGACAGGGGGCGTATGGCTACACCTTC,CASSPPGQGAYGYTF
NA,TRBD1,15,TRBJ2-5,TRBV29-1,TGCAGCGTTACCCGCCGACAGGGCTTACAAGAGACCCAGTACTTC,CSVTRRQGLQETQYF
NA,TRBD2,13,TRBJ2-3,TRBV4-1,TGCGCCAGCAGCCAATCTAGCGGGGGGCATATTGATTTT,CASSQSSGGHIDF
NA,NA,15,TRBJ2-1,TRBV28,TGTGCCAGCAGTTTGAGAGGGGGGATGGACAATGAGCAGTTCTTC,CASSLRGGMDNEQFF
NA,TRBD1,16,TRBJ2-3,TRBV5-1,TGCGCCAGCAGCTTTGGACAGGGGGCGCGTACAGATACGCAGTATTTT,CASSFGQGARTDTQYF
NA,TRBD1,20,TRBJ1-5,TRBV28,TGTGCCAGCAGCCCCCGGGCAGGACAGGGGGTATTATTGGGCAATCAGCCCCAGCATTTT,CASSPRAGQGVLLGNQPQHF
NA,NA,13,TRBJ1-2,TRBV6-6,TGTGCCAGCAGCTTTAAGGAGGTGTATGGCTACACCTTC,CASSFKEVYGYTF
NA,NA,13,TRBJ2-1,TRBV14,TGTGCCAGCAGCCAAGTACGGACGGGTGAGCAGTTCTTC,CASSQVRTGEQFF
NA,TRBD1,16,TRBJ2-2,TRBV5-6,TGTGCCAGCAGCTTGGCCTTACAGGGGGACACCGGGGAGCTGTTTTTT,CASSLALQGDTGELFF
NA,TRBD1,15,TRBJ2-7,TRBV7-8,TGTGCCAGCAGCGACAGGGGGCGCCCCTCCTACGAGCAGTACTTC,CASSDRGRPSYEQYF
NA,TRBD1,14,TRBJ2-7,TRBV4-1,TGCGCCAGCGCGACAGGGATCTTTGTCGACGAGCAGTACTTC,CASATGIFVDEQYF
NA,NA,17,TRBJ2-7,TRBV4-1,TGCGCCAGCAGCCACGCGGCGGCAGGGCTAACCTCCTACGAGCAGTACTTC,CASSHAAAGLTSYEQYF
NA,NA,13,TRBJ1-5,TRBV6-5,TGTGCCAGCAAAGGGGGGGCCGGTCAGCCCCAGCATTTT,CASKGGAGQPQHF
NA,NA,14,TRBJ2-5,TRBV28,TGTGCCAGCAGTTTGACGCGGCAGCAAGAGACCCAGTACTTC,CASSLTRQQETQYF
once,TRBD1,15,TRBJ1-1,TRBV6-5,TGTGCCAGCACCGTAAGAAGGGGGCATCGGTCTGAAGCTTTCTTT,CASTVRRGHRSEAFF
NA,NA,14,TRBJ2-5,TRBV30,TGTGCCTGGAGTGGAGGAGGGGGCCGGGAGACCCAGTACTTC,CAWSGGGGRETQYF
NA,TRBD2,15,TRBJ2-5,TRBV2,TGTGCCAGCAGACCCAGGACTAGCGGGGGCGAGACCCAGTACTTC,CASRPRTSGGETQYF
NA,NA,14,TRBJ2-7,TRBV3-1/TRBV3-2,TGTGCCAGCACCTCCTCCCCGGGAACCTACGAGCAGTACTTC,CASTSSPGTYEQYF
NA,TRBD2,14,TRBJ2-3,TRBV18,TGTGCCAGCTCATGGACTAGTCGTACAGATACGCAGTATTTT,CASSWTSRTDTQYF
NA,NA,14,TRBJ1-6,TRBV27,TGTGCCAGCAGTAGTCAGGGCTGGAATTCACCCCTCCACTTT,CASSSQGWNSPLHF
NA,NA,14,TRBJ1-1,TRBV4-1,TGCGCCAGCAGCCACCCCACCCTGAACACTGAAGCTTTCTTT,CASSHPTLNTEAFF
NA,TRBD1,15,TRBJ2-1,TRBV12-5,TGTGCTAGTGGTTTTGGGTACAGGGGGCGAGATGAGCAGTTCTTC,CASGFGYRGRDEQFF
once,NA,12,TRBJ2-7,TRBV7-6,NA,CASSFGQGATYF
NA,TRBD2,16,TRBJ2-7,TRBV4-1,TGCGCCAGCAGTCGAGGAGTACCGCGGGGGAGTTACGAGCAGTACTTC,CASSRGVPRGSYEQYF
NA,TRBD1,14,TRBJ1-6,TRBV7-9,TGTGCCAGCACCAAGGGGACAGGGGGTTCACCCCTCCACTTT,CASTKGTGGSPLHF
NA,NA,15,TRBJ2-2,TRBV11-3,TGTGCCAGCAGCTTTTCCCTGGGGAACACCGGGGAGCTGTTTTTT,CASSFSLGNTGELFF
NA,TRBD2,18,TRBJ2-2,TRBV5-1,TGCGCCAGCAGCACGACGGGACTAGCGGGGGCACAGGGCGGGGAGCTGTTTTTT,CASSTTGLAGAQGGELFF